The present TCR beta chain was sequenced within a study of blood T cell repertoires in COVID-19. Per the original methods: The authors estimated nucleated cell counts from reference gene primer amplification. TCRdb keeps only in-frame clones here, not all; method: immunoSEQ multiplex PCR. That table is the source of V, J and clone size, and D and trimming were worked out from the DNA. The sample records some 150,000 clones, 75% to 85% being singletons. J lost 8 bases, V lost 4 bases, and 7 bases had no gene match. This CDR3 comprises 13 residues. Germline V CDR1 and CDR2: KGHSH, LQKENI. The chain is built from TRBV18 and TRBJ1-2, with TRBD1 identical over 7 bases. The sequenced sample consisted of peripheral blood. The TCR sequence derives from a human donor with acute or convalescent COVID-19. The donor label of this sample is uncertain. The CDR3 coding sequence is TGTGCCAGCTCACGGAAGCAGGGGGAAGGCTACACCTTC. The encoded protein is CASSRKQGEGYTF.